The clone carrying this T cell receptor (beta chain) was counted a few times. Per germline, CDR1 MNHEY and CDR2 SMNVEV (reference sequence). Between the trimmed V and J ends, which lost 3 bases and 9 bases, there was a span of 15 bases. The CDR3 contains 14 residues. Starting 14 to 28 days after autologous transplant, ipilimumab 1 mg/kg was given. Through week 26, nivolumab 3 mg/kg IV was given weeks 1, 4, 7, 10, then biweekly. This sample stems from a study of ipilimumab plus nivolumab after autologous stem cell transplantation. Study-wide context: Patients received a median of roughly five ipilimumab and roughly eight nivolumab doses. Myeloma patients were high-risk transplant-naive or relapsed within 3 years of first autologous transplant.

Method: immunoSEQ multiplex PCR; TCRdb's copy keeps in-frame clones and lacks some. In the table there are several thousand clones, 90% to 95% of which are singletons. This sequence was found in a male donor with multiple myeloma. Source: PBMCs, taken in a trial of ipilimumab plus nivolumab as post-transplant consolidation. The chain carries TRBV27 and TRBJ2-1, with D uncertain. The CDR3 sequence: CASSFTVYGIEQFF. CDR3 coding DNA: TGTGCCAGCAGTTTCACGGTATACGGTATTGAGCAGTTCTTC.